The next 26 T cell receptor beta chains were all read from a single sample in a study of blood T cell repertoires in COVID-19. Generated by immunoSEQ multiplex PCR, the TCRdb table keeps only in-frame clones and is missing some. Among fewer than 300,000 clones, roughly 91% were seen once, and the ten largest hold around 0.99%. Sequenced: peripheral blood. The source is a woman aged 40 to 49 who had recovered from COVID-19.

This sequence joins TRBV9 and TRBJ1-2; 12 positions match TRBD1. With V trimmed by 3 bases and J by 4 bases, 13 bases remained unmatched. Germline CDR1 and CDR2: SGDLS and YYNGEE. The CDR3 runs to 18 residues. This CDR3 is CASSDQGTGGDLSYGYTF. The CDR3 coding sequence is TGTGCCAGCAGCGACCAGGGGACAGGGGGCGACTTATCCTATGGCTACACCTTC.

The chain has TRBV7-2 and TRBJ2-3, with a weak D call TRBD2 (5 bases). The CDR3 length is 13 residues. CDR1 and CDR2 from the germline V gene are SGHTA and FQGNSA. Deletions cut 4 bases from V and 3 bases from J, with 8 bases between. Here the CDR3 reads CASSSLGTDTQYF. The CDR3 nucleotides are TGTGCCAGCAGCTCACTAGGGACAGATACGCAGTATTTT.

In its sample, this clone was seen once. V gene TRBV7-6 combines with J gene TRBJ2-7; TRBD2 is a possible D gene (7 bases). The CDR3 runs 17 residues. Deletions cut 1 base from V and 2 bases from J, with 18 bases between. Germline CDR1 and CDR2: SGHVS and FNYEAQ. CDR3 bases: TGTGCCAGCAGCTTAGGAGCCTTGGGAGGGGGTACCTACGAGCAGTACTTC. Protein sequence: CASSLGALGGGTYEQYF. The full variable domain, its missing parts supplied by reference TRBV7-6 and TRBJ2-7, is GAGVSQSPRYKVTKRGQDVALRCDPISGHVSLYWYRQALGQGPEFLTYFNYEAQQDKSGLPNDRFSAERPEGSISTLTIQRTEQRDSAMYRCASSLGALGGGTYEQYFGPGTRLTVT.

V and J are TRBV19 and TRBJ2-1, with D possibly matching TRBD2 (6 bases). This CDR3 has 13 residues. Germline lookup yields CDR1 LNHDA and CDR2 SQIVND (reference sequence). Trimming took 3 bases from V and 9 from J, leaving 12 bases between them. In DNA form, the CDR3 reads TGTGCCAGTAGTATCGGGGCGGGAACTGAGCAGTTCTTC. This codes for CASSIGAGTEQFF.

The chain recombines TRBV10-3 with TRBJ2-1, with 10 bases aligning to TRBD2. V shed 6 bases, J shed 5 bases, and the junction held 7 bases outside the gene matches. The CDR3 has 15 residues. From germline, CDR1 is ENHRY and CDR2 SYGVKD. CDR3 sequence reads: CAISRGTSADNEQFF. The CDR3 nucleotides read TGTGCCATCAGCCGCGGGACTAGCGCGGACAATGAGCAGTTCTTC.

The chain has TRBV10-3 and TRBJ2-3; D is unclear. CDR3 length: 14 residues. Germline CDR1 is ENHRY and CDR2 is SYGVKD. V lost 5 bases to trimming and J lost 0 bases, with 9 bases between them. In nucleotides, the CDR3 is TGTGCCATCAGTTCTTTGGCTAGCACAGATACGCAGTATTTT. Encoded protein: CAISSLASTDTQYF.

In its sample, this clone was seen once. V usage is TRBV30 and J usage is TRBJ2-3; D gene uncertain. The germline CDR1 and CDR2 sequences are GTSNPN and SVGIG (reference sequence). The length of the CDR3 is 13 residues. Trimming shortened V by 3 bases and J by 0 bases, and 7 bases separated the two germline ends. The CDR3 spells CAWSWASTDTQYF. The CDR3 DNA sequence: TGTGCCTGGAGCTGGGCTAGCACAGATACGCAGTATTTT.

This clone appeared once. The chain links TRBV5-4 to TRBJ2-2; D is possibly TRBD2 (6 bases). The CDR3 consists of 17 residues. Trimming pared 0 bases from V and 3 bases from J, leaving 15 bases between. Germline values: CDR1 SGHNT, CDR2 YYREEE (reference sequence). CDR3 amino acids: CASSLVVRDLDTGELFF. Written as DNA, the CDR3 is TGTGCCAGCAGCTTGGTGGTCCGGGACTTGGACACCGGGGAGCTGTTTTTT.

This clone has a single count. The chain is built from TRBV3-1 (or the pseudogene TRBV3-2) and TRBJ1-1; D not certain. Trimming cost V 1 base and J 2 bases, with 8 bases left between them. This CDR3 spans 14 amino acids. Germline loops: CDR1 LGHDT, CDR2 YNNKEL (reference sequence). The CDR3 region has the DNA TGTGCCAGCAGCCAAGGGCACCCCAACACTGAAGCTTTCTTT. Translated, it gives CASSQGHPNTEAFF.

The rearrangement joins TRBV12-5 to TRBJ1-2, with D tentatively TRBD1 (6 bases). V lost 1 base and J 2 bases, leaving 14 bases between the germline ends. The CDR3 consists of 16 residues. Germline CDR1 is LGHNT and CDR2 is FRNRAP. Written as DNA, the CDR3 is TGTGCTAGTGGTTTGGCACAGGGAGGGACAAACTATGGCTACACCTTC. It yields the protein CASGLAQGGTNYGYTF.

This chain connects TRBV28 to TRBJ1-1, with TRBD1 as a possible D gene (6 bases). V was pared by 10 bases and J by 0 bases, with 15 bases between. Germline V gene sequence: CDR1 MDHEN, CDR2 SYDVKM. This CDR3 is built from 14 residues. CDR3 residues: CAIQGGTMNTEAFF. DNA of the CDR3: TGTGCCATCCAAGGGGGAACCATGAACACTGAAGCTTTCTTT.

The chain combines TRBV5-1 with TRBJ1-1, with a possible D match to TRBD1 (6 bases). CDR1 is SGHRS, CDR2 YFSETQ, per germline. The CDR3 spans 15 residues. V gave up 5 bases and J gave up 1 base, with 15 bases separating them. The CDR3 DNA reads TGCGCCAGCAGGACACAGGGCGCGGAGAACACTGAAGCTTTCTTT. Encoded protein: CASRTQGAENTEAFF.

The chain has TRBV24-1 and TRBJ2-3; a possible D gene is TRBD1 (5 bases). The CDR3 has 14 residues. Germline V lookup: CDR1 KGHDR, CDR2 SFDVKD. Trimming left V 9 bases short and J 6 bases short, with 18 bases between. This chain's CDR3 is CATADVTGFDTQYF. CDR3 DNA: TGTGCCACCGCTGATGTAACAGGATTCGATACGCAGTATTTT.

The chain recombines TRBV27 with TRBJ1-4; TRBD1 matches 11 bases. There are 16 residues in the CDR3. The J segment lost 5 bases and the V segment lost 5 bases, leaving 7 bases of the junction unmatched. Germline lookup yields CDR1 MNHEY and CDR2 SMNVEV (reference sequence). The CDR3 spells CASSPARTGGNEKLFF. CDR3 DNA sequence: TGTGCCAGCAGTCCAGCCCGGACAGGGGGCAATGAAAAACTGTTTTTT.

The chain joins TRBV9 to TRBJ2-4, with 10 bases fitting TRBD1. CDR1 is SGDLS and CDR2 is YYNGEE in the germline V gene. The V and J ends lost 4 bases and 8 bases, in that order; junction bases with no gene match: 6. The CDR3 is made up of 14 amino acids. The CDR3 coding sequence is TGTGCCAGCAGCCCCTGGACAGGGGGGGACATTCAGTACTTC. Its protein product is CASSPWTGGDIQYF.

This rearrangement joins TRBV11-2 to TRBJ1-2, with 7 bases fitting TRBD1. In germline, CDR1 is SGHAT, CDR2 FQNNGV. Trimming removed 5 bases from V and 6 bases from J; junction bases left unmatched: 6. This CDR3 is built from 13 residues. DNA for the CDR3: TGTGCCAGCAGCAGGGGGCTTAATGATGGCTACACCTTC. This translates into CASSRGLNDGYTF.

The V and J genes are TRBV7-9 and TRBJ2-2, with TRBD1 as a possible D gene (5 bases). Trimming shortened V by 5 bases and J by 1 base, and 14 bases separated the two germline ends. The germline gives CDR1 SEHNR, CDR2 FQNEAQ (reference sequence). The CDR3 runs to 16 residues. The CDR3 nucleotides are TGTGCCAGCAGCCCCAGGGCCGAGTTGAACACCGGGGAGCTGTTTTTT. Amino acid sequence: CASSPRAELNTGELFF.

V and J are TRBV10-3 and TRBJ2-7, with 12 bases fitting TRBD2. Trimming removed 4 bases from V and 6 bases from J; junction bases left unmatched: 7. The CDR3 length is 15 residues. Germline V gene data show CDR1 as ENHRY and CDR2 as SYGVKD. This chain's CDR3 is CAISGLAGGPTEQYF. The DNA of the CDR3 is TGTGCCATCAGTGGGCTAGCGGGAGGGCCGACCGAGCAGTACTTC.

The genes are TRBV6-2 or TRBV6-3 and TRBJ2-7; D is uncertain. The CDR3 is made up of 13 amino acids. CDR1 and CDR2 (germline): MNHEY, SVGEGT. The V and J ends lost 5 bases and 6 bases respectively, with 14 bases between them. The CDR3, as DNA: TGTGCCAGCAGTGCCCCAACCGGTGGCGAGCAGTACGTC. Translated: CASSAPTGGEQYV.

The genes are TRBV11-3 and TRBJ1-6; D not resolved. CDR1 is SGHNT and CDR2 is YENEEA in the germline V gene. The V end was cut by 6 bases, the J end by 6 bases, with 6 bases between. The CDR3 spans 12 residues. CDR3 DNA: TGTGCCAGCAGTCACAGTAATTCACCCCTCCACTTT. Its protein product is CASSHSNSPLHF.

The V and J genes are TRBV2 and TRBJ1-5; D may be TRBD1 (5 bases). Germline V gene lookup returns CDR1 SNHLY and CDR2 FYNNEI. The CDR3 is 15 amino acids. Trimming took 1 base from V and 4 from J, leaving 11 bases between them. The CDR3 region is CASSEGRVGNQPQHF. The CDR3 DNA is TGTGCCAGCAGTGAAGGCAGGGTTGGGAATCAGCCCCAGCATTTT.

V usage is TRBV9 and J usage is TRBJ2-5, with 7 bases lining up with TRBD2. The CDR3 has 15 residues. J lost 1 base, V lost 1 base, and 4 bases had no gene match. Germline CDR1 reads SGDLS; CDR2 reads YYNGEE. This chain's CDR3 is CASSVSGTTQETQYF. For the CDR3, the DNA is TGTGCCAGCAGCGTAAGCGGGACTACCCAAGAGACCCAGTACTTC.

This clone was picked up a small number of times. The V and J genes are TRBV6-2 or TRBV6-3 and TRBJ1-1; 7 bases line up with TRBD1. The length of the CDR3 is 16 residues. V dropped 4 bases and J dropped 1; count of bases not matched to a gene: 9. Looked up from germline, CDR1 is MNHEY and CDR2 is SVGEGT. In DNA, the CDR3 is TGTGCCAGCAGTTCCAGAACGACAGGGCCGAACACTGAAGCTTTCTTT. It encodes CASSSRTTGPNTEAFF.

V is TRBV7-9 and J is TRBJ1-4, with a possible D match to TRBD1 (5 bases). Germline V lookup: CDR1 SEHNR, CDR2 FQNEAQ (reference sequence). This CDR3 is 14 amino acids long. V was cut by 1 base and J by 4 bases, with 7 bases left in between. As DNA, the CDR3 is TGTGCCAGCAGCTTAGGACAGTATAATGAAAAACTGTTTTTT. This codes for CASSLGQYNEKLFF.

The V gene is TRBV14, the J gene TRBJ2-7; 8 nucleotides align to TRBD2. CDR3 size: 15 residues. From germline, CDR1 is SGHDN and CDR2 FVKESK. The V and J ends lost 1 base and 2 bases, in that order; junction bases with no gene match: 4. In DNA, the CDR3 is TGTGCCAGCAGCCAAGGGCGGGGGGCCGCCTACGAGCAGTACTTC. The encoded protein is CASSQGRGAAYEQYF.

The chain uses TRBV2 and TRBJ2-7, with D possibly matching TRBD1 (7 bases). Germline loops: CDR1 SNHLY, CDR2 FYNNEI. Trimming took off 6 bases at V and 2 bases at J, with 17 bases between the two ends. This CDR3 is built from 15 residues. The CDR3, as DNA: TGTGCCAGCAGGGCTCAGGGGGGTTGGGCCTACGAGCAGTACTTC. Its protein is CASRAQGGWAYEQYF.